These 27 T cell receptor beta chains were all obtained from the same sample, sequenced in a study of OX40 agonist ivuxolimab in advanced cancers. The repertoire was sequenced with immunoSEQ multiplex PCR; TCRdb's copy has only in-frame clones and lacks some. This sample has more than 65,000 clones; around 93% occur once, and the top ten carry roughly 1%. The specimen comprised CD4+ or CD8+ T cells sorted from blood, sampled in a trial of the OX40 agonist ivuxolimab. Receptor source: an adult with an advanced solid tumor such as melanoma, head and neck, liver or kidney cancer.

The chain carries TRBV30 and TRBJ2-7; D remains ambiguous. The V and J ends lost 2 bases and 1 base respectively, with 6 bases between them. This CDR3 has 12 residues. CDR1 GTSNPN and CDR2 SVGIG come from the germline V gene (reference sequence). The CDR3 loop reads CAWSPISYEQYF. In DNA form, the CDR3 reads TGTGCCTGGAGTCCTATATCCTACGAGCAGTACTTC.

This clone was found once. The V and J genes are TRBV4-1 and TRBJ1-1; TRBD1 matches at 7 bases. With V trimmed by 3 bases and J by 4 bases, 8 bases remained unmatched. Germline V gene lookup returns CDR1 MGHRA and CDR2 YSYEKL. CDR3 size: 15 residues. CDR3 DNA sequence: TGCGCCAGCAGCCAGGCGACAGGGCGTACCACTGAAGCTTTCTTT. Its protein product is CASSQATGRTTEAFF.

V usage is TRBV21-1 and J usage is TRBJ1-2; the DNA was not used to check the table's D call, TRBD1. TRBV21-1 is labeled a pseudogene. This CDR3 spans 14 amino acids. CDR3 protein: CASSKGQGIYGYTF. The CDR3 coding sequence is TGTGCCAGCAGCAAAGGACAGGGGATCTATGGCTACACCTTC.

The CDR3 spells CASSKRQGYQPQHF. CDR3 bases: TGTGCCAGTAGTAAAAGGCAGGGATATCAGCCCCAGCATTTT. This sequence joins TRBV19 and TRBJ1-5, with D possibly being TRBD1 (5 bases). The germline CDR1 and CDR2 sequences are LNHDA and SQIVND (reference sequence). The CDR3 consists of 14 residues. Trimming removed 4 bases from V and 5 bases from J, with 12 bases in between.

The chain links TRBV7-2 to TRBJ2-1; 9 nucleotides line up with TRBD2. V was clipped by 9 bases and J by 4 bases; unmatched bases: 10. Germline values: CDR1 SGHTA, CDR2 FQGNSA. The CDR3 covers 15 residues. CDR3 DNA: TGTGCCAGAGGGGAGCGGGGGGCCTGGTACAATGAGCAGTTCTTC. This encodes CARGERGAWYNEQFF.

The V call is TRBV6-1, the J call TRBJ1-2; 9 bases are a match to TRBD1. Germline assignment: CDR1 MNHNS and CDR2 SASEGT. There are 14 residues in the CDR3. Trimming at V came to 4 bases and at J to 7 bases, leaving 7 bases not matched to a gene. CDR3 bases: TGTGCCAGCAGTGGGGGACAGGGAGGCTCTGGCTACACCTTC. Its translation: CASSGGQGGSGYTF.

The chain uses TRBV9 and TRBJ1-5; tentatively, D is TRBD1 (5 bases). The CDR3 extends over 14 amino acids. V was trimmed by 4 bases and J by 7 bases, leaving 15 bases between them. Germline values: CDR1 SGDLS, CDR2 YYNGEE. In DNA, the CDR3 is TGTGCCAGCAGCTCCGGACAATCTGGCCAGCCCCAGCATTTT. This encodes CASSSGQSGQPQHF.

This chain connects TRBV10-3 to TRBJ1-2; 11 nucleotides line up with TRBD1. Germline assignment: CDR1 ENHRY and CDR2 SYGVKD. Trimming took 3 bases from V and 3 from J; bases not matched to a gene: 12. This CDR3 is 18 amino acids long. The CDR3 region is CAISERRDRGFSDYGYTF. The CDR3 bases are TGTGCCATCAGTGAACGCCGGGACAGGGGGTTTTCGGACTATGGCTACACCTTC.

The chain uses TRBV10-1 and TRBJ2-2; D may be TRBD1 (6 bases). CDR1 and CDR2 (germline): WNHNN, SYGVQD (reference sequence). CDR3 length: 14 residues. Trimming took off 3 bases at V and 1 base at J, with 6 bases between the two ends. DNA of the CDR3: TGCGCCAGCAGTGAAGGGGGGAACACCGGGGAGCTGTTTTTT. Translated, it gives CASSEGGNTGELFF.

This chain uses TRBV6-6 with TRBJ1-5, with a weak D call TRBD1 (5 bases). The CDR3 has 14 residues. Trimming pared 7 bases from V and 1 base from J, leaving 11 bases between. The germline gives CDR1 MNHNY, CDR2 SVGAGI (reference sequence). Written as DNA, the CDR3 is TGTGCCAGCAAGCCGGCAGGGAGCAATCAGCCCCAGCATTTT. This translates into CASKPAGSNQPQHF.

This clone was counted a single time. The V gene is TRBV5-1, the J gene TRBJ1-5; D gene unclear. The CDR3 is 16 residues long. Trimming removed 0 bases from V and 2 bases from J, with 12 bases in between. From germline, CDR1 is SGHRS and CDR2 YFSETQ. CDR3 sequence (DNA): TGCGCCAGCAGCTTGGACGGCTACCAAGGCAATCAGCCCCAGCATTTT. Amino acids: CASSLDGYQGNQPQHF.

The V gene is TRBV30, the J gene TRBJ1-1; 8 bases are a match to TRBD1. The length of the CDR3 is 12 residues. Germline V gives CDR1 GTSNPN, CDR2 SVGIG (reference sequence). V lost 2 bases and J lost 9; bases outside the gene matches: 5. The CDR3 DNA follows: TGTGCCTGGAGTCCCCAGGGGGCTAAAGCTTTCTTT. Translated: CAWSPQGAKAFF.

The chain links TRBV10-3 to TRBJ2-5, with TRBD2 matching over 10 bases. Per the germline V gene, CDR1 is ENHRY and CDR2 is SYGVKD. Unmatched junction bases numbered 6, after V lost 4 bases and J lost 4 bases. The CDR3 is made up of 15 amino acids. CDR3: CAISGSASGRETQYF. DNA for the CDR3: TGTGCCATCAGTGGGTCGGCTAGCGGGAGAGAGACCCAGTACTTC.

The rearrangement uses TRBV5-1 and TRBJ2-6, with a weak D call TRBD1 (6 bases). Germline V gene lookup returns CDR1 SGHRS and CDR2 YFSETQ. The V end was cut by 5 bases, the J end by 0 bases, with 12 bases between. The CDR3 length is 16 residues. In DNA, the CDR3 is TGCGCCAGCAGTCTAGGGGGTTACTCTGGGGCCAACGTCCTGACTTTC. It translates to CASSLGGYSGANVLTF. Variable domain in full (rest from reference TRBV5-1 and TRBJ2-6): KAGVTQTPRYLIKTRGQQVTLSCSPISGHRSVSWYQQTPGQGLQFLFEYFSETQRNKGNFPGRFSGRQFSNSRSEMNVSTLELGDSALYLCASSLGGYSGANVLTFGAGSRLTVL.

The CDR3 nucleotides are TGTGCCAGTAGCGATAGAGGTGGCTACACCTTC. Translating it yields CASSDRGGYTF. The rearrangement links TRBV19 to TRBJ1-2, with no clear D. Germline V gene sequence: CDR1 LNHDA, CDR2 SQIVND (reference sequence). The V gene lost 6 bases and the J gene lost 7 bases, with 9 bases spanning the gap. This CDR3 has 11 residues.

The rearrangement links TRBV18 to TRBJ1-2; 8 bases align to TRBD1. There are 15 residues in the CDR3. Losses at the gene ends were 3 bases for V and 7 bases for J; bases not matched to a gene: 10. From germline, CDR1 is KGHSH and CDR2 LQKENI. CDR3 residues: CASSPKSDRGVGYTF. The CDR3 nucleotides read TGTGCCAGCTCACCTAAATCAGACAGGGGAGTTGGCTACACCTTC.

This clone has just a few counts. The chain couples TRBV7-8 to TRBJ2-5; 10 nucleotides agree with TRBD2. Germline CDR1 reads SGHVS; CDR2 reads FQNEAQ. The J segment lost 5 bases and the V segment lost 5 bases, leaving 14 bases of the junction unmatched. The CDR3 covers 17 residues. The CDR3: CASSPWLAGAPQETQYF. Here the CDR3 DNA reads TGTGCCAGCAGCCCCTGGCTAGCGGGGGCCCCTCAGGAGACCCAGTACTTC.

The J gene is TRBJ1-3, the V gene TRBV5-4, with TRBD1 matching 7 bases. The germline V gene has CDR1 SGHNT and CDR2 YYREEE (reference sequence). This CDR3 spans 16 amino acids. Unmatched junction bases numbered 5, after V lost 0 bases and J lost 2 bases. CDR3: CASSLGTGTAGNTIYF. The CDR3, as DNA: TGTGCCAGCAGCTTGGGAACCGGGACAGCTGGAAACACCATATATTTT.

The chain joins TRBV9 to TRBJ1-3; D is unresolved. CDR1 SGDLS and CDR2 YYNGEE come from the germline V gene. The CDR3 is made up of 17 amino acids. V lost 5 bases to trimming and J lost 0 bases, with 18 bases between them. DNA for the CDR3: TGTGCCAGCAGTCCGACCGGTTCGTCCAACTCTGGAAACACCATATATTTT. The encoded protein is CASSPTGSSNSGNTIYF.

This clone was picked up one time. The chain links TRBV6-5 to TRBJ1-2, with D possibly TRBD1 on 5 matching bases. From germline, CDR1 is MNHEY and CDR2 SVGAGI. Trimming left V 6 bases short and J 3 bases short, with 14 bases between. The CDR3 is 14 amino acids. Here the CDR3 DNA reads TGTGCCAGCAGGAGGGGACTGATGGACTATGGCTACACCTTC. The encoded protein is CASRRGLMDYGYTF.

A few counts support this clone. The chain couples TRBV19 to TRBJ1-1, with D maybe TRBD1 (5 bases). Per germline, CDR1 LNHDA and CDR2 SQIVND (reference sequence). Trimming cost V 3 bases and J 8 bases, with 13 bases left between them. CDR3 length: 13 residues. CDR3 DNA sequence: TGTGCCAGTAGTATCAAGGTATGGGGCGAAGCTTTCTTT. Encoded protein: CASSIKVWGEAFF.

The chain recombines TRBV7-9 with TRBJ2-6, with 9 bases lining up with TRBD2. Germline trimming cut 1 base from V and 0 bases from J; bases unmatched to any gene: 7. Looked up from germline, CDR1 is SEHNR and CDR2 is FQNEAQ (reference sequence). This CDR3 contains 19 residues. The CDR3 reads CASSLGAGGPSSGANVLTF. The DNA of the CDR3 is TGTGCCAGCAGCTTAGGGGCGGGAGGGCCCTCCTCTGGGGCCAACGTCCTGACTTTC.

The chain links TRBV5-1 to TRBJ2-1, with 8 bases that match TRBD2. Per germline, CDR1 SGHRS and CDR2 YFSETQ. The CDR3 has 14 residues. Trimming cost V 4 bases and J 4 bases; bases outside gene matches: 4. The CDR3 DNA sequence: TGCGCCAGCAGCCCGGGCGGGGGGTACAATGAGCAGTTCTTC. Translated, it gives CASSPGGGYNEQFF.

V and J are TRBV5-1 and TRBJ2-7; unclear D gene. This CDR3 has 13 residues. Germline assignment: CDR1 SGHRS and CDR2 YFSETQ. V lost 0 bases, J lost 2 bases, and 6 bases lay in between. CDR3 bases: TGCGCCAGCAGCTTGGGATCCGCCTACGAGCAGTACTTC. It specifies CASSLGSAYEQYF. The whole variable domain, remainder taken from reference TRBV5-1 and TRBJ2-7, is KAGVTQTPRYLIKTRGQQVTLSCSPISGHRSVSWYQQTPGQGLQFLFEYFSETQRNKGNFPGRFSGRQFSNSRSEMNVSTLELGDSALYLCASSLGSAYEQYFGPGTRLTVT.

The V and J genes are TRBV5-5 and TRBJ2-2; TRBD1 matches 7 bases. Losses at the gene ends were 1 base for V and 2 bases for J; bases not matched to a gene: 5. This CDR3 region has 16 residues. The germline V gene has CDR1 SGHKS and CDR2 YYEKEE (reference sequence). Here the CDR3 DNA reads TGTGCCAGCAGCTTGAATAACAGGGGAAACACCGGGGAGCTGTTTTTT. Translating it yields CASSLNNRGNTGELFF.

Only one count was recorded for this clone. The rearrangement uses TRBV6-1 and TRBJ2-4; D assignment may be TRBD1 or TRBD2 (7 bases each). CDR1 and CDR2 from the germline V gene are MNHNS and SASEGT. The ends were cut back, 1 base at V and 10 bases at J, with 14 bases in the middle. The CDR3 covers 14 residues. The CDR3 spells CASSEGAGGGIQYF. CDR3 nucleotide sequence: TGTGCCAGCAGTGAAGGGGCAGGGGGAGGGATTCAGTACTTC.

The chain has TRBV4-1 and TRBJ1-4; 7 positions agree with TRBD1. The ends lost 6 bases at V and 6 bases at J; junction bases unmatched: 16. Germline-derived CDR1 and CDR2 are MGHRA and YSYEKL. CDR3 length equals 17 residues. The CDR3, as DNA: TGCGCCAGCAGACAGCCCCTGACAGGGTTCGACGATGAAAAACTGTTTTTT. It is translated as CASRQPLTGFDDEKLFF.